Below, 13 T cell receptor beta chains from the same sample are listed, as sequenced in a study of blood T cell repertoires in COVID-19. The data were produced by immunoSEQ multiplex PCR, yet TCRdb's version contains in-frame clones alone and is incomplete. The data contain more than 100,000 clones, roughly 80% of them singletons. The source material was peripheral blood. Receptors originate from a woman aged 30 to 39 who had recovered from COVID-19.

The chain has TRBV3-1 (or the pseudogene TRBV3-2) and TRBJ1-1; D call uncertain. The germline V gene has CDR1 LGHDT and CDR2 YNNKEL (reference sequence). With 1 base removed from V and 0 bases from J, the gap between germline ends came to 9 bases. This CDR3 comprises 15 residues. Here the CDR3 reads CASSQGAVMNTEAFF. DNA for the CDR3: TGTGCCAGCAGCCAAGGGGCAGTCATGAACACTGAAGCTTTCTTT.

The chain joins TRBV11-2 to TRBJ1-5; D remains unclear. Germline CDR1 is SGHAT and CDR2 is FQNNGV. V gave up 1 base and J gave up 0 bases, with 7 bases separating them. This CDR3 is 15 amino acids long. This CDR3 reads CASSLGRYSNQPQHF. CDR3 sequence (DNA): TGTGCCAGCAGCTTAGGCAGATATAGCAATCAGCCCCAGCATTTT.

The chain has TRBV6-5 and TRBJ2-3, with 7 bases fitting TRBD2. The length of the CDR3 is 15 residues. Germline values: CDR1 MNHEY, CDR2 SVGAGI. Trimming took 5 bases from V and 4 from J; bases not matched to a gene: 9. CDR3 sequence reads: CASSLAVGVADTQYF. CDR3 DNA: TGTGCCAGCAGTCTAGCGGTGGGCGTGGCAGATACGCAGTATTTT.

The chain uses TRBV5-1 and TRBJ1-2; TRBD1 agrees at 9 bases. Per germline, CDR1 SGHRS and CDR2 YFSETQ. The CDR3 spans 13 residues. Trimming at V came to 4 bases and at J to 8 bases, leaving 6 bases not matched to a gene. CDR3 sequence (DNA): TGCGCCAGCAGCGTACAGGGGGCCTTAGGCTACACCTTC. Protein sequence: CASSVQGALGYTF.

The rearrangement uses TRBV14 and TRBJ2-4; a weak D match, TRBD1 (5 bases). The CDR3 spans 14 residues. Germline CDR1 reads SGHDN; CDR2 reads FVKESK. V lost 3 bases and J lost 0, with 6 bases in between. The CDR3 spells CASSQTEAKNIQYF. The CDR3 nucleotides read TGTGCCAGCAGCCAGACAGAAGCCAAAAACATTCAGTACTTC.

This sequence joins TRBV27 and TRBJ2-1, with 7 bases fitting TRBD2. Trimming at V came to 3 bases and at J to 9 bases, leaving 5 bases not matched to a gene. This CDR3 has 13 amino acids. Germline assignment: CDR1 MNHEY and CDR2 SMNVEV (reference sequence). The CDR3 bases are TGTGCCAGCAGTTTGGGGGGGAGAGGTGAGCAGTTCTTC. Translating it yields CASSLGGRGEQFF.

The V call is TRBV19, the J call TRBJ2-5; tentative D call: TRBD1 (6 bases). Trimming removed 1 base at V and 4 bases at J, with 10 bases between. CDR1 LNHDA and CDR2 SQIVND come from the germline V gene (reference sequence). This CDR3 has 14 residues. In DNA, the CDR3 is TGTGCCAGTAGTATAGGCCAGGGGATAGAGACCCAGTACTTC. Protein sequence: CASSIGQGIETQYF. The full variable domain, in which reference TRBV19 and TRBJ2-5 provide the parts outside the CDR3, is DGGITQSPKYLFRKEGQNVTLSCEQNLNHDAMYWYRQDPGQGLRLIYYSQIVNDFQKGDIAEGYSVSREKKESFPLTVTSAQKNPTAFYLCASSIGQGIETQYFGPGTRLLVL.

The chain is built from TRBV4-1 and TRBJ1-1, with 7 bases aligning to TRBD1. The CDR3 is made up of 14 amino acids. Germline V gives CDR1 MGHRA, CDR2 YSYEKL. The junction had 6 bases not matched to a gene; V was cut back by 3 bases and J by 5 bases. The CDR3 DNA is TGCGCCAGCAGCCACACGACAGGGCGGACTGAAGCTTTCTTT. It yields the protein CASSHTTGRTEAFF.

V and J are TRBV19 and TRBJ1-1, with D perhaps TRBD1 (6 bases). This CDR3 has 13 residues. The V and J ends lost 8 bases and 0 bases respectively, with 10 bases between them. Germline CDR1 reads LNHDA; CDR2 reads SQIVND (reference sequence). The CDR3 nucleotides read TGTGCCAGTGAGGACAGAATGAACACTGAAGCTTTCTTT. This codes for CASEDRMNTEAFF.

In its sample, this clone was seen a few times. This chain connects TRBV3-1 (or the pseudogene TRBV3-2) to TRBJ1-5; no firm D call. V dropped 2 bases and J dropped 0 bases, with 11 bases sitting between them. In germline, CDR1 is LGHDT, CDR2 YNNKEL (reference sequence). The CDR3 runs to 16 residues. The CDR3 DNA reads TGTGCCAGCAGCCAACGCGGCGGCGATAGCAATCAGCCCCAGCATTTT. Its translation is CASSQRGGDSNQPQHF.

V gene TRBV5-6 combines with J gene TRBJ1-6; D is possibly TRBD1 (5 bases). This CDR3 region has 15 residues. V gave up 0 bases and J gave up 6 bases, with 10 bases separating them. Per the germline V gene, CDR1 is SGHDT and CDR2 is YYEEEE. The CDR3 DNA reads as TGTGCCAGCAGCTTGGGGACAACGATTAATTCACCCCTCCACTTT. This translates into CASSLGTTINSPLHF.

This chain links TRBV7-9 with TRBJ2-7, with D perhaps TRBD2 (6 bases). The germline V gene encodes CDR1 SEHNR and CDR2 FQNEAQ (reference sequence). Trimming stripped 0 bases from V and 5 bases from J, with 14 bases between. This CDR3 has 15 residues. CDR3 protein: CASSLAEGLRDEQYF. CDR3 bases: TGTGCCAGCAGCTTAGCGGAGGGACTCAGGGACGAGCAGTACTTC.

In DNA form, the CDR3 reads TGCGCCAGCAGTGGCGGGCCTACCTACGAGCAGTACTTC. Translating gives CASSGGPTYEQYF. The rearrangement uses TRBV5-1 and TRBJ2-7, with D tentatively TRBD2 (5 bases). V was shortened by 5 bases and J by 2 bases, with 11 bases between the two germline ends. In germline, CDR1 is SGHRS, CDR2 YFSETQ. The CDR3 is 13 amino acids.